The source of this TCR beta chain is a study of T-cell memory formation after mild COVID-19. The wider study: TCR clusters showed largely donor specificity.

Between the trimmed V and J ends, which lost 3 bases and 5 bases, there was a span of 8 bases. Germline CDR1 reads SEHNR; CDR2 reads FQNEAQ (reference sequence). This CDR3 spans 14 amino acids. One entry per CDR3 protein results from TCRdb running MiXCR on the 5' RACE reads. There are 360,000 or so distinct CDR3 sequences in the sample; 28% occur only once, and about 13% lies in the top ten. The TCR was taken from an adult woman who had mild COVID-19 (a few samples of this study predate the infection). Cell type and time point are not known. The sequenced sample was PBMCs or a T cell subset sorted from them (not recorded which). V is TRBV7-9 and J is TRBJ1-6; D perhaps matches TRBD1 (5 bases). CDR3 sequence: CASSFSGDNSPLHF. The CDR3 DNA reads TGTGCCAGCAGCTTTTCGGGGGATAATTCACCCCTCCACTTT.